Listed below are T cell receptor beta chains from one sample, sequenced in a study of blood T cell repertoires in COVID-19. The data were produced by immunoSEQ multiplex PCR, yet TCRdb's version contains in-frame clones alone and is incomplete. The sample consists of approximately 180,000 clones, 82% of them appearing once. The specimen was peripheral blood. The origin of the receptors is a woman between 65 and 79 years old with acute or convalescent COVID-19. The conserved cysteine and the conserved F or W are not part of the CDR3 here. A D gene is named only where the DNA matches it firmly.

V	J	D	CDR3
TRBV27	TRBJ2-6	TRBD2	ASSLLQGGISGANVLT
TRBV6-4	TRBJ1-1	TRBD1	ASSADRMNTEAF
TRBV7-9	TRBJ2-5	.	ASSPGTFETQY
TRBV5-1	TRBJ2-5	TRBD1	ASSPRGTGGGETQY
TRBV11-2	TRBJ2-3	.	ASSPPLLDTQY
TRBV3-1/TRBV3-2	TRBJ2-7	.	ASSQASPWFLSTNHSYEQY
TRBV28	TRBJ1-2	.	ASSLLAKAGYGYT
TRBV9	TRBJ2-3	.	ASSTRMGSSTDTQY
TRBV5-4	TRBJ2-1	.	ASSWGPEGYNEQF
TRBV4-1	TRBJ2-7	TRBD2	ASSQQAGGPNEQY
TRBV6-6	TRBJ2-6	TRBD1	ASSWTGSGANVLT
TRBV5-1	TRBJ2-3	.	ASSLLTGTDTQY
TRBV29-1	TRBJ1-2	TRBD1	SVTGGIEAGYT
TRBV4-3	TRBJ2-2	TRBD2	ASSQATSGGAGELF
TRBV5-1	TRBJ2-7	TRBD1	ASSSTGFLYEQY
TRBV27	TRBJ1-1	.	ASSLYGGRGTEAF
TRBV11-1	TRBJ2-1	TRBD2	ASSLQVGGAYNEQF
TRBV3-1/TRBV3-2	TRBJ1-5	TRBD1	ASSQGLLGTGTDQPQH
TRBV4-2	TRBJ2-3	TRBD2	ASSQDGTGGGADTQY
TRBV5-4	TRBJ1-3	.	ASSPDRGNSGNTIY
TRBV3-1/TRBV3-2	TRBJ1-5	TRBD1	ASSDRDGLTPGQPQH
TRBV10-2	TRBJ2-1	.	ASSESSNEQF
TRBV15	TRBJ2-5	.	ATSREGRVGTQY
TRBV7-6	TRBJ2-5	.	ASSSNSGRQQETQY
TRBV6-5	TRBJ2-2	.	ASRPPHRRAQGLF
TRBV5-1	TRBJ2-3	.	ASSLDGGSTDTQY
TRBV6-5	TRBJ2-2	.	ASSPALGNTGELF